The clone carrying this TCR beta chain has a handful of counts. This entry comes from a study of blood T cell repertoires in COVID-19. The overall study: Nucleic acid was either cDNA or gDNA, and it came from T cells, B-cell-depleted T cells, or PBMCs.

Profiled with immunoSEQ multiplex PCR; TCRdb holds only in-frame clones, not every one. The sample lists over 200,000 clones; about nine tenths were seen once. V was cut by 0 bases and J by 0 bases, with 6 bases left in between. Germline lookup yields CDR1 SGHRS and CDR2 YFSETQ. This CDR3 has 15 amino acids. Assignments of participants to cohorts depended upon their own reported clinical history. The recovered donors of Cohort 3 showed two negative PCRs, clearance, or symptom resolution. V and J are TRBV5-1 and TRBJ2-2; D gene ambiguous. The sequence derives from a young man who had recovered from COVID-19. Sequencing was performed on PBMCs or T cells enriched from blood (not recorded which). The CDR3 protein is CASSLVSPNTGELFF. The CDR3 DNA reads TGCGCCAGCAGCTTGGTCAGTCCGAACACCGGGGAGCTGTTTTTT.